This TCR beta chain was sequenced during a study of shared clonotypes between healthy human individuals. The CDR3 runs 15 residues. Per the germline V gene, CDR1 is SGHNT and CDR2 is YYREEE (reference sequence). Trimming shortened V by 0 bases and J by 0 bases, and 9 bases separated the two germline ends. Sequenced by immunoSEQ multiplex PCR; TCRdb stores in-frame clones only, minus some. The table lists more than 850,000 clones, approximately 78% of them singletons. The TCR sequence derives from a man younger than 35 in good health. Some clones in this sample may be carry-over from other donors' samples. Sequenced sample: memory CD4+ T cells from PBMCs. Subset given: CD45RA-negative fraction. The chain uses TRBV5-4 and TRBJ1-1; D uncertain. The CDR3 loop is CASSLELRVNTEAFF. In nucleotides, the CDR3 is TGTGCCAGCAGCTTGGAATTGCGGGTGAACACTGAAGCTTTCTTT.